This T cell receptor (beta chain) was observed in a study of cytomegalovirus exposure and HLA in healthy donors. Study-wide context: Early on, a data release was issued that held approximately 92 million unique TCRs from HLA-typed donors.

PCR primers comprised 60 Vbeta and 13 Jbeta primers. TCRdb's copy holds only in-frame clones and misses some; the assay was immunoSEQ multiplex PCR. The sample has 100,000 to 150,000 clones. Study results and limitations: In a later analysis, common viral pathogens appeared linked to several of the most significant clusters. Most TCR sequences were seen very rarely across donors, but some public TCRs occurred in many. The authors considered a cluster of highly shared sequence variants likely to be a sequencing artifact.

As to this clone: Its antigen is still unknown.

The trim removed 4 bases at V and 0 bases at J, leaving 4 bases unmatched. The CDR3 covers 15 residues. Germline V lookup: CDR1 SGHDT, CDR2 YYEEEE. The sequence was obtained from a man between 40 and 49 years old in good health and CMV-seronegative. Sequenced: PBMCs. The J gene is TRBJ1-1, the V gene TRBV5-6, with 9 bases matching TRBD1. CDR3 sequence reads: CASSHRGLLNTEAFF. As DNA, the CDR3 is TGTGCCAGCAGCCACAGGGGGCTATTGAACACTGAAGCTTTCTTT.